This T cell receptor (beta chain) was observed in a study of CD8+CD57+ T cells in acquired aplastic anemia. Study-level information: Quantities of DNA derived from sorted CD4+ and CD8+ cells averaged about 3.2 ug.

The CDR3 is made up of 14 amino acids. Trimming left V 4 bases short and J 6 bases short, with 15 bases between. Germline CDR1 reads SEHNR; CDR2 reads FQNEAQ (reference sequence). TCR beta VDJ and CDR3 were profiled, and genomic DNA was the template. TCRdb ran MiXCR on the reads and lists one entry per CDR3 protein. The table shows more than 150,000 distinct CDR3 sequences, with approximately 51% occurring only once. Those patients picked for sequencing had displayed CD8+CD57+ cell expansion on flow cytometry. Sequenced: sorted CD4+, CD8+, or CD8+CD57+ T cells (not recorded which) from PBMCs. The chain uses TRBV7-9 and TRBJ1-1; no clear D. This clonotype was obtained from a human donor with aplastic anemia. The DNA for the CDR3 is TGTGCCAGCAGCTCGAGATCCGTGAGTTCTGAAGCTTTCTTT. It codes for CASSSRSVSSEAFF.